This is a list of T cell receptor beta chains from one sample in a study of human T cells and chemical hapten exposure. TCRdb ran MiXCR on the RACE reads and lists one entry per CDR3 protein. This sample carries some 91,000 distinct CDR3 sequences, 27% of them seen once, and the ten largest clones take approximately 10%. The sample was whole blood, taken in connection with sensitization to the hapten diphenylcyclopropenone (DPC). Every receptor here comes from a man in his forties with alopecia areata. Some clones in this sample may be carry-over from other donors' samples. The CDR3 runs from the conserved cysteine through the conserved F or W. Fields, in order: D gene, clone size, V gene, J gene, CDR3 protein, CDR3 DNA. The D gene is left open where the match is weak. Expanded clones are given a class, and other clones once, few, many or no size at all.

NA	NA	TRBV20-1	TRBJ2-1	CSASTSSEQFF	TGCAGTGCTAGTACGAGTAGTGAGCAGTTCTTC
TRBD1	few	TRBV18	TRBJ1-5	CASSADREPQPQHF	TGTGCCAGCTCGGCTGACAGGGAGCCTCAGCCCCAGCATTTT
TRBD1	many	TRBV20-1	TRBJ2-7	CSARIRDRGYGEQYF	TGCAGTGCTAGGATCCGGGACAGGGGCTATGGAGAGCAGTACTTC
TRBD2	few	TRBV29-1	TRBJ2-3	CSVVTSRDTQYF	TGCAGCGTTGTGACTAGCAGAGATACGCAGTATTTT
TRBD2	NA	TRBV4-2	TRBJ2-1	CASSQDSLAGGDEQFF	TGTGCCAGCAGCCAAGATTCCCTAGCGGGAGGTGATGAGCAGTTCTTC
NA	NA	TRBV30	TRBJ1-5	CAWRDRTGNQPQHF	TGTGCCTGGAGGGATAGGACCGGCAATCAGCCCCAGCATTTT
NA	few	TRBV20-1	TRBJ2-7	CSAREWGNEQYF	TGCAGTGCTAGAGAATGGGGGAACGAGCAGTACTTC
TRBD2	few	TRBV20-1	TRBJ2-1	CSALFLAGGPDEQFF	TGCAGTGCTCTTTTTTTAGCGGGAGGGCCCGATGAGCAGTTCTTC
NA	NA	TRBV6-5	TRBJ1-6	CASTGPAGSPLHF	TGTGCCAGCACCGGTCCAGCGGGGTCACCCCTCCACTTT
TRBD1	few	TRBV18	TRBJ1-3	CASSNAGTGSTSGNTIYF	TGTGCCAGCTCAAACGCCGGGACAGGGTCCACATCTGGAAACACCATATATTTT
NA	NA	TRBV23-1	TRBJ2-3	CASSQSVAGSTDTQYF	TGCGCCAGCAGTCAATCGGTGGCAGGGAGCACAGATACGCAGTATTTT
NA	NA	TRBV20-1	TRBJ2-3	CSASRTASTDTQYF	TGCAGTGCTAGCCGGACAGCTAGCACAGATACGCAGTATTTT
NA	few	TRBV28	TRBJ2-5	CASSLMEETQYF	TGTGCCAGCAGTTTGATGGAAGAGACCCAGTACTTC
NA	NA	TRBV12-3/TRBV12-4	TRBJ2-1	CATSRAVGNEQFF	TGTGCCACCTCCAGAGCGGTAGGTAATGAGCAGTTCTTC
NA	NA	TRBV12-3/TRBV12-4	TRBJ1-5	CASSLALGVSNQPQHF	TGTGCCAGCAGTTTAGCGCTCGGGGTGAGCAATCAGCCCCAGCATTTT
NA	few	TRBV2	TRBJ2-6	CASSVGAGANVLTF	TGTGCCAGCAGTGTAGGGGCTGGGGCCAACGTCCTGACTTTC
TRBD2	NA	TRBV2	TRBJ2-2	CASRGLAGAGELFF	TGTGCCAGCAGGGGACTAGCGGGAGCCGGGGAGCTGTTTTTT
NA	few	TRBV6-5	TRBJ1-1	CASSYRTVLGTEAFF	TGTGCCAGCAGTTACCGGACTGTGCTGGGCACTGAAGCTTTCTTT
TRBD1	few	TRBV18	TRBJ2-6	CASSPQGQISGANVLTF	TGTGCCAGCTCACCACAGGGACAGATCTCTGGGGCCAACGTCCTGACTTTC
NA	NA	TRBV30	TRBJ1-6	CAWRVQANSPLHF	TGTGCCTGGAGGGTACAAGCTAATTCACCCCTCCACTTT
NA	NA	TRBV7-2	TRBJ2-3	CASSLSQSTDTQYF	TGTGCCAGCAGCTTAAGTCAAAGCACAGATACGCAGTATTTT
NA	few	TRBV7-2	TRBJ1-1	CASSLESHLEAFF	TGTGCCAGCAGCTTAGAGTCGCACCTTGAAGCTTTCTTT
TRBD1	few	TRBV27	TRBJ2-3	CASSSQGASTDTQYF	TGTGCCAGCAGTTCACAGGGGGCTAGCACAGATACGCAGTATTTT
TRBD1	NA	TRBV2	TRBJ1-1	CASSGQGNTEAFF	TGTGCCAGCAGTGGACAGGGCAACACTGAAGCTTTCTTT